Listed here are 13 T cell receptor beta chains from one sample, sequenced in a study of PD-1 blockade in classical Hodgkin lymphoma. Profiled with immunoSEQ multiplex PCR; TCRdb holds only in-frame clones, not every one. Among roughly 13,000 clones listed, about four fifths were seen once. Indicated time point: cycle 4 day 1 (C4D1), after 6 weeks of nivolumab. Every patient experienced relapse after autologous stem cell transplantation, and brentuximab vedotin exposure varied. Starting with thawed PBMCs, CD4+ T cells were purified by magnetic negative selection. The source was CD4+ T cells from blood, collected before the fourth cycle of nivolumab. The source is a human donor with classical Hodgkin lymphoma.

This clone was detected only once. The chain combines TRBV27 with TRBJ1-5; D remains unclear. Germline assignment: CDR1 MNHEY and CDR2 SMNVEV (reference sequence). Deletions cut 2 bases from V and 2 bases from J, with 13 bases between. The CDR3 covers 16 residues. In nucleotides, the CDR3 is TGTGCCAGCAGTTTAAAATTCGTCCTCGGCAATCAGCCCCAGCATTTT. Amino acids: CASSLKFVLGNQPQHF.

CDR3 amino acids: CASTPWQLSGTEAFF. The CDR3 DNA sequence: TGTGCCAGCACCCCGTGGCAGTTGTCAGGCACTGAAGCTTTCTTT. The chain recombines TRBV5-4 with TRBJ1-1; D unresolved. V was trimmed by 6 bases and J by 4 bases, leaving 19 bases between them. Germline V CDR1 and CDR2: SGHNT, YYREEE (reference sequence). CDR3 length: 15 amino acids.

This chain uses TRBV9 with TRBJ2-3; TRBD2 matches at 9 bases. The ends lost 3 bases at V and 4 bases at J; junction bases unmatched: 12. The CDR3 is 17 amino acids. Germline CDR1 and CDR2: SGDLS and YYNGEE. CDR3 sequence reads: CASSDLREGLGSDTQYF. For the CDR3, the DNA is TGTGCCAGCAGCGATCTGCGGGAGGGCCTCGGATCAGATACGCAGTATTTT.

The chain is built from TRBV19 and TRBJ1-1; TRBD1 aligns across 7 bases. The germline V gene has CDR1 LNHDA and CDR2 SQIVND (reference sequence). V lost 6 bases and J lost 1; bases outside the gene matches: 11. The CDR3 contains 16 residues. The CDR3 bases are TGTGCCAGTAGACTAGGACAGGCAAAACGGAACACTGAAGCTTTCTTT. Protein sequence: CASRLGQAKRNTEAFF. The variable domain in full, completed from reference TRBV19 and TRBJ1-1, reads DGGITQSPKYLFRKEGQNVTLSCEQNLNHDAMYWYRQDPGQGLRLIYYSQIVNDFQKGDIAEGYSVSREKKESFPLTVTSAQKNPTAFYLCASRLGQAKRNTEAFFGQGTRLTVV.

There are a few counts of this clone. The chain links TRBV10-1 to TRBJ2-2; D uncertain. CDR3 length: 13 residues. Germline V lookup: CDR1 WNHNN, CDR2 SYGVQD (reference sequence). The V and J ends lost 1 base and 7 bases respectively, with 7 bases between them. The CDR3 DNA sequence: TGCGCCAGCAGTGAGTTGGGGATCGGGGAGCTGTTTTTT. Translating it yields CASSELGIGELFF.

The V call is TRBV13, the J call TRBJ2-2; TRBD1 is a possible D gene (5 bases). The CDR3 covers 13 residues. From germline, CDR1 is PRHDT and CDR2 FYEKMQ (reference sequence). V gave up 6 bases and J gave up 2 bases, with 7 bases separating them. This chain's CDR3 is CASRTVNTGELFF. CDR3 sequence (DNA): TGTGCCAGCAGGACAGTAAACACCGGGGAGCTGTTTTTT.

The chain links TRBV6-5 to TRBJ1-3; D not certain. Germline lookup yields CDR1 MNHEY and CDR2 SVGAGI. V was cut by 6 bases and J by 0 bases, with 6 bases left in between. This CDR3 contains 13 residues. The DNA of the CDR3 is TGTGCCAGCAGGGAAAGCTCTGGAAACACCATATATTTT. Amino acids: CASRESSGNTIYF.

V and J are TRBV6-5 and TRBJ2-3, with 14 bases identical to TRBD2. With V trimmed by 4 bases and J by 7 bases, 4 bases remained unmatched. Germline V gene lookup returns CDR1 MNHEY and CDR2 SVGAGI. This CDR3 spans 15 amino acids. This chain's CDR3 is CASSSGTSGSNTQYF. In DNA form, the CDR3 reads TGTGCCAGCAGTTCCGGGACTAGCGGGAGTAATACGCAGTATTTT.

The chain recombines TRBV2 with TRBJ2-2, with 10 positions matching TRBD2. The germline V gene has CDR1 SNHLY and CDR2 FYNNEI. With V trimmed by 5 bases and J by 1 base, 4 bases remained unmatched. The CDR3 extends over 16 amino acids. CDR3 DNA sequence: TGTGCCAGCAGTCTTTTAGCGGGAGGGAACACCGGGGAGCTGTTTTTT. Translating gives CASSLLAGGNTGELFF.

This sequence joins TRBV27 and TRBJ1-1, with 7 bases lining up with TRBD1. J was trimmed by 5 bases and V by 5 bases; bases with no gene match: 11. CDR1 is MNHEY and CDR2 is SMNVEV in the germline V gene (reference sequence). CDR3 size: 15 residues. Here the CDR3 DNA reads TGTGCCAGCAGTATGCCGGGACAGCGGGTGACTGAAGCTTTCTTT. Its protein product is CASSMPGQRVTEAFF.

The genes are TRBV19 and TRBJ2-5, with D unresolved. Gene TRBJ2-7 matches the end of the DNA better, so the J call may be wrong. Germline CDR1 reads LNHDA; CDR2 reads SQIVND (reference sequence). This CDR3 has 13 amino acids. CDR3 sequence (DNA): TGTGCCAGTAGTACAGGATACCGCTACGAGCAGTACTTC. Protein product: CASSTGYRYEQYF.

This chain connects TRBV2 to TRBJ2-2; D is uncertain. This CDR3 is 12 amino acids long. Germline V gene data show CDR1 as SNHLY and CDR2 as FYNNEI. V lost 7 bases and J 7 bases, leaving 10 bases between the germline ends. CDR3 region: CASKRWDGELFF. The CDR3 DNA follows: TGTGCCAGCAAAAGGTGGGACGGGGAGCTGTTTTTT.

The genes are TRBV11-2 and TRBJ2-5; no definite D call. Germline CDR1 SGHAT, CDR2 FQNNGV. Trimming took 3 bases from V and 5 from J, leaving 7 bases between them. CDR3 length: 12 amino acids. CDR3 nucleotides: TGTGCCAGCAGCTTTCCCGGTGAGACCCAGTACTTC. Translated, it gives CASSFPGETQYF.